This TCR beta chain is drawn from a study of cytotoxic CD8 clonotypes in ibrutinib-treated CLL. General study points: Patients had baseline clonality above age-matched healthy donors, and this clonality moved with circulating CD8+ T-cell counts. Rising at ibrutinib response, clonality subsequently fell back toward baseline at progression.

There are a few counts of this clone. The antigen is undetermined. Sequencing used immunoSEQ multiplex PCR; TCRdb keeps in-frame clones, though not all of them. The sample contains 150,000 to 200,000 clones, roughly 80% of which appear only once. The clonotype was recovered from a human donor with chronic lymphocytic leukemia. Here the sequenced sample was PBMCs, taken after 12 months of ibrutinib treatment.

The CDR3 nucleotides are TGTGCCAGCAGTTTCCGGACAGCATATAGCAATCAGCCCCAGCATTTT. It encodes CASSFRTAYSNQPQHF. The chain joins TRBV28 to TRBJ1-5, with a weak D call TRBD1 (6 bases). The CDR3 extends over 16 amino acids. The ends were cut back, 3 bases at V and 0 bases at J, with 12 bases in the middle. Germline V lookup: CDR1 MDHEN, CDR2 SYDVKM.